The sequence of this TCR beta chain was determined in a study of human T cells and chemical hapten exposure. The sample's time point: pre-sensitization, week 0. Sample treatment: therapeutic diphenylcyclopropenone sensitization with weekly scalp DPC. This clonotype was seen repeatedly, ten times or more. The antigen is not known. Germline V CDR1 and CDR2: SGHTA, FQGTGA. This CDR3 is 12 amino acids long. Trimming shortened V by 6 bases and J by 5 bases, and 7 bases separated the two germline ends. Overall study results and limits: The immune response of these alopecia patients might not match healthy individuals'. Relative to control repertoires, expanded TCRs gave rise to significantly more large CDR3 similarity clusters.

Individual cDNA molecules received unique molecular identifiers in the library. MiXCR was run by TCRdb on the RACE reads, yielding one entry per CDR3 protein. The data show around 250,000 distinct CDR3 sequences, about 8.1% seen once. The source of this sequence is a woman aged 40 to 55 with alopecia areata. Some clones in this sample may be carry-over from other donors' samples. The source material was whole blood, sampled in connection with sensitization to the hapten diphenylcyclopropenone (DPC). The J gene is TRBJ2-2, the V gene TRBV7-3; D gene uncertain. This chain's CDR3 is CASRLGTGELFF. CDR3 DNA sequence: TGTGCCAGCAGGCTAGGGACCGGGGAGCTGTTTTTT.